Presented here are 25 T cell receptor beta chains from one specimen sequenced in a study of blood T cell repertoires in COVID-19. Produced via immunoSEQ multiplex PCR; TCRdb's table is partial and in-frame only. Of 150,000 to 200,000 clones listed, approximately 86% were seen once; the top ten hold approximately 4.7%. Sequencing was performed on PBMCs or T cells enriched from blood (not recorded which). The origin of the receptors is a woman aged 55 to 70 with acute COVID-19.

The rearrangement joins TRBV20-1 to TRBJ1-2, with D possibly being TRBD1 (6 bases). Trimming cost V 3 bases and J 3 bases, with 11 bases left between them. The CDR3 contains 13 residues. Germline V CDR1 and CDR2: DFQATT, SNEGSKA (reference sequence). CDR3 DNA: TGCAGTGCTAGTCAGGGGTTGGACTATGGCTACACCTTC. Translating gives CSASQGLDYGYTF.

This chain links TRBV10-3 with TRBJ2-1; TRBD2 aligns across 12 bases. After removal of 3 bases from V and 10 bases from J, the junction contained 4 bases not matched to a gene. The CDR3 is made up of 14 amino acids. Germline-derived CDR1 and CDR2 are ENHRY and SYGVKD. CDR3 in DNA: TGTGCCATCAGTGACGGACTAGCGGGACAAGAGCAGTTCTTC. Amino acid sequence: CAISDGLAGQEQFF.

The chain combines TRBV18 with TRBJ2-1; 8 bases align to TRBD2. After removal of 1 base from V and 2 bases from J, the junction contained 1 base not matched to a gene. CDR3 length: 15 amino acids. Germline assignment: CDR1 KGHSH and CDR2 LQKENI. CDR3 in DNA: TGTGCCAGCTCACCACGAGCGGGAGCCTACAATGAGCAGTTCTTC. It yields the protein CASSPRAGAYNEQFF.

The table lists this clone with a count of one. The gene calls are TRBV29-1 and TRBJ2-4; TRBD2 might be the D (7 bases). Trimming removed 3 bases at V and 1 base at J, with 13 bases between. The CDR3 has 15 amino acids. Per the germline V gene, CDR1 is SQVTM and CDR2 is ANQGSEA. The CDR3 loop is CSVEGGGSAKNIQYF. CDR3 DNA sequence: TGCAGCGTTGAGGGAGGGGGAAGTGCCAAAAACATTCAGTACTTC.

The rearrangement joins TRBV2 to TRBJ2-5, with 8 bases fitting TRBD1. V gave up 4 bases and J gave up 4 bases; unmatched junction bases: 8. CDR3 length: 15 amino acids. CDR1 is SNHLY, CDR2 FYNNEI, per germline. CDR3 sequence: CASSGPQGVAETQYF. DNA of the CDR3: TGTGCCAGCAGTGGCCCACAGGGGGTCGCAGAGACCCAGTACTTC.

Note on this clone: One junction end disagrees with the germline gene, perhaps due to a read error. The chain carries TRBV27 and TRBJ1-1; 9 nucleotides line up with TRBD1. Germline assignment: CDR1 MNHEY and CDR2 SMNVEV (reference sequence). The CDR3 sequence is 14 residues long. CDR3 in DNA: TGTGTCAGCAGTTCGACAGGGGGGAACACTGAAGCTTTCTTT. It is translated as CVSSSTGGNTEAFF.

The CDR3 here is CASSPDGGRGTDTQYF. The CDR3, as DNA: TGTGCCAGCAGCCCGGACGGCGGGAGGGGCACAGATACGCAGTATTTT. The chain carries TRBV3-1 (or the pseudogene TRBV3-2) and TRBJ2-3; TRBD2 agrees at 9 bases. The V and J ends lost 4 bases and 1 base, in that order; junction bases with no gene match: 6. The germline CDR1 and CDR2 sequences are LGHDT and YNNKEL (reference sequence). The CDR3 is made up of 16 amino acids.

J is TRBJ1-3 and V is TRBV5-1; D is ambiguous. The CDR3 has 14 amino acids. V was cut by 0 bases and J by 4 bases, with 8 bases left in between. CDR1 is SGHRS and CDR2 is YFSETQ in the germline V gene. In nucleotides, the CDR3 is TGCGCCAGCAGCTTGGGGTCGGGAGGAAACACCATATATTTT. The encoded protein is CASSLGSGGNTIYF.

V usage is TRBV29-1 and J usage is TRBJ2-7; the match to TRBD2 covers 11 bases. The V gene end was trimmed by 4 bases and the J gene end by 2 bases; junction bases not matched to a gene: 4. Germline lookup yields CDR1 SQVTM and CDR2 ANQGSEA. The CDR3 loop spans 14 amino acids. The chain's CDR3 is CSVGAGLAAYEQYF. The CDR3 bases are TGCAGCGTTGGGGCGGGACTAGCGGCCTACGAGCAGTACTTC.

This sequence joins TRBV7-2 and TRBJ1-1, with D unresolved. CDR1 is SGHTA, CDR2 FQGNSA, per germline. This CDR3 contains 13 residues. V lost 1 base and J lost 2, with 5 bases in between. In nucleotides, the CDR3 is TGTGCCAGCAGCTTAGGAGATAACACTGAAGCTTTCTTT. Residues: CASSLGDNTEAFF.

CDR3 bases: TGTGCCAGTAGTATAGGCGGAATGATCGGCGGCACAGATACGCAGTATTTT. Protein sequence: CASSIGGMIGGTDTQYF. The chain uses TRBV19 and TRBJ2-3; D gene unclear. This CDR3 comprises 17 residues. Trimming removed 1 base from V and 1 base from J, with 15 bases in between. The germline CDR1 and CDR2 sequences are LNHDA and SQIVND (reference sequence).

This chain joins TRBV28 and TRBJ2-7; perhaps TRBD1 as D (5 bases). There are 13 residues in the CDR3. Trimming removed 8 bases from V and 2 bases from J, with 13 bases in between. Germline V gene lookup returns CDR1 MDHEN and CDR2 SYDVKM. In DNA, the CDR3 is TGTGCCAGCGGATCAGGGATCCCCTACGAGCAGTACGTC. The encoded protein is CASGSGIPYEQYV.

The rearrangement uses TRBV3-1 (or the pseudogene TRBV3-2) and TRBJ2-2, with D possibly matching TRBD2 (5 bases). CDR3 length: 15 residues. V was pared by 3 bases and J by 2 bases, with 10 bases between. Per the germline V gene, CDR1 is LGHDT and CDR2 is YNNKEL (reference sequence). This chain's CDR3 is CASSHRGSNTGELFF. In nucleotides, the CDR3 is TGTGCCAGCAGCCACAGAGGGTCAAACACCGGGGAGCTGTTTTTT.

In this sample, this clone turned up a few times. The rearrangement uses TRBV10-3 and TRBJ1-6, with a weak D call TRBD1 (5 bases). The CDR3 loop spans 13 amino acids. V lost 8 bases to trimming and J lost 10 bases, with 15 bases between them. Looked up from germline, CDR1 is ENHRY and CDR2 is SYGVKD. CDR3 region: CAIVGRAGSPLHF. The CDR3 DNA sequence: TGTGCCATCGTCGGCAGGGCGGGATCACCCCTCCACTTT.

The chain employs TRBV27 and TRBJ2-7; D is uncertain. Germline assignment: CDR1 MNHEY and CDR2 SMNVEV (reference sequence). Trimming cost V 4 bases and J 3 bases, with 4 bases left between them. The CDR3 runs to 11 residues. The CDR3 DNA reads TGTGCCAGCAGTTACATCTACGAGCAGTACTTC. It yields the protein CASSYIYEQYF.

The DNA for the CDR3 is TGCGCCAGCAGTGAGTCCCCAGGGCCGTTCACAGATACGCAGTATTTT. As protein: CASSESPGPFTDTQYF. The chain recombines TRBV10-2 with TRBJ2-3; a possible D gene is TRBD1 (5 bases). V lost 0 bases to trimming and J lost 2 bases, with 12 bases between them. Germline CDR1 WSHSY, CDR2 SAAADI. The CDR3 contains 16 residues.

This clone was counted a few times. Other nucleotide sequences from this sample produce the same CDR3. V usage is TRBV29-1 and J usage is TRBJ1-2; D ambiguous. Germline CDR1 SQVTM, CDR2 ANQGSEA. There are 13 residues in the CDR3. Trimming stripped 6 bases from V and 0 bases from J, with 11 bases between. CDR3 loop: CSVLRGPNYGYTF. As DNA, the CDR3 is TGCAGCGTGCTCAGAGGGCCTAACTATGGCTACACCTTC.

This chain links TRBV4-3 with TRBJ1-2, with TRBD1 matching over 12 bases. The V segment lost 1 base and the J segment 8 bases; nucleotides outside the gene matches: 11. The CDR3 length is 17 residues. Looked up from germline, CDR1 is LGHNA and CDR2 is YSLEER. CDR3 residues: CASSQGAPGQGAGGYTF. The DNA of the CDR3 is TGCGCCAGCAGCCAAGGGGCTCCGGGACAGGGGGCGGGCGGCTACACCTTC.

Only one count was recorded for this clone. The J gene is TRBJ1-5, the V gene TRBV23-1, with TRBD1 matching 10 bases. TRBV23-1 is an ORF; its function is uncertain. This CDR3 is 24 amino acids long. J lost 0 bases, V lost 2 bases, and 25 bases had no gene match. This CDR3 reads CASSQPRKPSHRDRGGISNQPQHF. Written as DNA, the CDR3 is TGCGCCAGCAGTCAACCCAGGAAACCTTCGCACCGGGACAGGGGTGGAATTAGCAATCAGCCCCAGCATTTT.

The chain combines TRBV12-3 or TRBV12-4 with TRBJ2-1; D is possibly TRBD2 (5 bases). There are 13 residues in the CDR3. The V end lost 4 bases, the J end lost 5 bases, and 9 bases lay between the germline ends. The CDR3 spells CASSSGVHNEQFF. The CDR3 DNA follows: TGTGCCAGCAGTTCCGGGGTACACAATGAGCAGTTCTTC.

In its sample, this clone was seen a few times. The CDR3 sequence is CASSEGGDYGYTF. The CDR3, as DNA: TGTGCCAGCAGTGAGGGAGGTGACTATGGCTACACCTTC. The chain is built from TRBV6-2 or TRBV6-3 and TRBJ1-2; D not resolved. V was cut by 5 bases and J by 3 bases, with 10 bases left in between. This CDR3 region has 13 residues. The germline V gene has CDR1 MNHEY and CDR2 SVGEGT.

The chain recombines TRBV3-1 (or the pseudogene TRBV3-2) with TRBJ2-7, with D maybe TRBD2 (5 bases). CDR1 LGHDT and CDR2 YNNKEL come from the germline V gene (reference sequence). The CDR3 is 12 residues long. The ends were cut back, 3 bases at V and 5 bases at J, with 8 bases in the middle. The CDR3 spells CASSHLANEQYF. The CDR3 nucleotides read TGTGCCAGCAGCCACCTAGCCAACGAGCAGTACTTC.

The chain has TRBV4-3 and TRBJ1-1; no reliable D call. Trimming stripped 2 bases from V and 3 bases from J, with 4 bases between. Germline CDR1 LGHNA, CDR2 YSLEER. The length of the CDR3 is 12 residues. The CDR3 region has the DNA TGCGCCAGCAGCCAACAGGACACTGAAGCTTTCTTT. Protein: CASSQQDTEAFF.

The chain carries TRBV9 and TRBJ1-2, with TRBD1 identical over 10 bases. Germline assignment: CDR1 SGDLS and CDR2 YYNGEE. This CDR3 contains 16 residues. V was clipped by 2 bases and J by 2 bases; unmatched bases: 6. CDR3 in amino acids: CASSVQGQGRNYGYTF. CDR3 coding DNA: TGTGCCAGCAGCGTCCAGGGACAGGGGAGGAACTATGGCTACACCTTC.

The chain recombines TRBV27 with TRBJ2-3, with TRBD2 matching over 13 bases. The CDR3 is made up of 18 amino acids. With V trimmed by 1 base and J by 3 bases, 7 bases remained unmatched. The germline gives CDR1 MNHEY, CDR2 SMNVEV (reference sequence). The CDR3 nucleotides are TGTGCCAGCAGTTTATTTCGGACTAGCGGGAGTCGGACAGATACGCAGTATTTT. This encodes CASSLFRTSGSRTDTQYF.